The TCR beta chain under discussion was sequenced for a study of blood T cell repertoires in COVID-19. The CDR3 is made up of 16 amino acids. Clones were sequenced by immunoSEQ multiplex PCR, and TCRdb holds only the in-frame ones, with some missing. The sample contains about 52,000 clones, around 81% of which appear only once. This chain connects TRBV12-2 to TRBJ2-2; the table calls TRBD2, which could not be checked here. TRBV12-2 is shown as a pseudogene. The clonotype originates from a woman aged 80 or over with COVID-19, enrolled during active disease. Sequenced material: peripheral blood. CDR3 protein: CASRPPAGEDTGELFF. CDR3 DNA: TGTGCAAGTCGCCCCCCCGCGGGAGAAGACACCGGGGAGCTGTTTTTT.